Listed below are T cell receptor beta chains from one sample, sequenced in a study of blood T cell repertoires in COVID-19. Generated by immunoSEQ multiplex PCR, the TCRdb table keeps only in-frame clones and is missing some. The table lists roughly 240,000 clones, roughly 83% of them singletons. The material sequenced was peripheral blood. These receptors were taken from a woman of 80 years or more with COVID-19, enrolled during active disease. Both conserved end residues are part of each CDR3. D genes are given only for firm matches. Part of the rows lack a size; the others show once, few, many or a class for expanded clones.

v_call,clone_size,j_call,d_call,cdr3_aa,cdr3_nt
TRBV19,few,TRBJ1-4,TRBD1,CASSGDRGYQEKLFF,TGTGCCAGTAGTGGGGACAGGGGGTACCAGGAAAAACTGTTTTTT
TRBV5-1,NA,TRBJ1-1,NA,CASSPTQGSIAEAFF,TGCGCCAGCAGTCCCACCCAGGGGAGTATCGCTGAAGCTTTCTTT
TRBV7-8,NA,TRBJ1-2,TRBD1,CASSLGQTGLGGYTF,TGTGCCAGCAGCTTAGGCCAGACAGGGTTGGGTGGCTACACCTTC
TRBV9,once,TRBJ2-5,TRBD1,CASSPQGQYQETQYF,TGTGCCAGCAGCCCCCAGGGACAGTACCAAGAGACCCAGTACTTC
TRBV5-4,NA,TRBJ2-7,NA,CASSLGLNLDEQYF,TGTGCCAGCAGCCTGGGACTGAACCTTGACGAGCAGTACTTC
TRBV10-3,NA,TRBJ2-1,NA,CAISDGPGENHEQFF,TGTGCCATCAGTGACGGGCCAGGGGAGAATCATGAGCAGTTCTTC
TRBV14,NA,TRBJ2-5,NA,CASSTGLGETQYF,TGTGCCAGCAGTACAGGGTTAGGAGAGACCCAGTACTTC
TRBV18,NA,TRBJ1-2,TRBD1,CASSPPSGQNYGYTF,TGTGCCAGCTCACCACCGTCGGGACAGAACTATGGCTACACCTTC
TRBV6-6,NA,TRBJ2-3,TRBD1,CASSYVQGFGDTQYF,TGTGCCAGCAGTTACGTACAGGGGTTCGGGGATACGCAGTATTTT
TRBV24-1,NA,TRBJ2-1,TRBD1,CATSDAGGRVSYNEQFF,TGTGCCACCAGTGATGCAGGGGGCAGGGTTTCCTACAATGAGCAGTTCTTC
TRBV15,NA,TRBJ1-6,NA,CATSPRGDSPLHF,TGTGCCACCAGCCCCCGGGGGGATTCACCCCTCCACTTT
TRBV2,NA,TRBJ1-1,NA,CASSEALGRVGTEAFF,TGTGCCAGCAGTGAAGCGCTTGGCAGGGTTGGGACTGAAGCTTTCTTT
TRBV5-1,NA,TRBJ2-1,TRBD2,CASSKSTSGGANEQFF,TGCGCCAGCAGCAAATCGACTAGCGGGGGGGCAAATGAGCAGTTCTTC
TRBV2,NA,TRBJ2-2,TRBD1,CASRRQGLNTGELFF,TGTGCCAGCAGGCGACAGGGGCTGAACACCGGGGAGCTGTTTTTT
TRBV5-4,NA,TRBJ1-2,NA,CASSPREGGSDGYTF,TGTGCCAGCAGCCCCAGGGAGGGGGGTTCCGATGGCTACACCTTC
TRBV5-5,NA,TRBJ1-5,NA,CASSLVGQPQHF,TGTGCCAGCAGCTTGGTCGGTCAGCCCCAGCATTTT
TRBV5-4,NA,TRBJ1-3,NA,CASSLVGAGNTIYF,TGTGCCAGCAGCTTGGTGGGAGCTGGAAACACCATATATTTT
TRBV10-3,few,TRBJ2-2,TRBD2,CAIRGLARTGELFF,TGTGCCATCAGGGGACTAGCCCGAACCGGGGAGCTGTTTTTT
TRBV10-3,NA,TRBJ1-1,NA,CAITSRISTEAFF,TGTGCCATAACCAGCAGGATCAGCACTGAAGCTTTCTTT
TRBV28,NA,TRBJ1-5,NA,CASSPTGLPSGQPQHF,TGTGCCAGCAGCCCGACGGGACTCCCATCCGGACAGCCCCAGCATTTT
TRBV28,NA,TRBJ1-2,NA,CASSLPGEGGYTF,TGTGCCAGCAGTTTGCCGGGGGAGGGTGGCTACACCTTC
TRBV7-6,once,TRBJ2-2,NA,CASGYTGTGELFF,TGTGCCAGCGGGTATACGGGGACCGGGGAGCTGTTTTTT
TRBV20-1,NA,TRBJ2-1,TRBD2,CSASRAGGLQNEQFF,TGCAGTGCTAGTAGGGCGGGGGGGCTTCAGAATGAGCAGTTCTTC
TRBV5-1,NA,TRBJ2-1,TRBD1,CASSSGTASYNEQFF,TGCGCCAGCAGCTCCGGGACAGCGTCCTACAATGAGCAGTTCTTC
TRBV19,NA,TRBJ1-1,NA,CASSTLPYTEAFF,TGTGCCAGTAGTACCCTTCCGTACACTGAAGCTTTCTTT
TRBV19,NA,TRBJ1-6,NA,CASSSNSDNSPLHF,TGTGCCAGTAGTAGTAATAGCGATAATTCACCCCTCCACTTT
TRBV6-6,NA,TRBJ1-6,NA,CASWSGGTGSPLHF,TGTGCCAGCTGGTCGGGGGGGACGGGCTCACCCCTCCACTTT
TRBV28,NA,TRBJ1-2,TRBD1,CASSWDRSGGYTF,TGTGCCAGCAGTTGGGACAGGAGCGGTGGCTACACCTTC
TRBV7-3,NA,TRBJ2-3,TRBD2,CASSTLAGPTDTQYF,TGTGCCAGCAGCACACTAGCGGGGCCCACAGATACGCAGTATTTT
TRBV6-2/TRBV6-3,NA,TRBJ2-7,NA,CASSSPVLAYEQYF,TGTGCCAGCAGTTCCCCGGTACTAGCCTACGAGCAGTACTTC
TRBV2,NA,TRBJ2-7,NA,CASSSDSYEQYF,TGTGCCAGCAGCTCAGACAGTTACGAGCAGTACTTC
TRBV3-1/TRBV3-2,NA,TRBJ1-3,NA,CASSHGGLTGNTIYF,TGTGCCAGCAGCCATGGGGGCCTCACTGGAAACACCATATATTTT
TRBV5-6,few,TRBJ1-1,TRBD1,CASSLRQGALLSTEAFF,TGTGCCAGCAGCTTGAGACAGGGGGCTTTACTAAGCACTGAAGCTTTCTTT
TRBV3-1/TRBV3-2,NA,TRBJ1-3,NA,CASPITDSRTSGNTIYF,TGTGCCAGCCCTATAACGGACAGTCGAACATCTGGAAACACCATATATTTT
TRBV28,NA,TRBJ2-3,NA,CASSSRRGVVADTQYF,TGTGCCAGCAGTTCTCGCCGCGGTGTCGTGGCAGATACGCAGTATTTT
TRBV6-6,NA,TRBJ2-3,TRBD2,CASSLSGGTSSTDTQYF,TGTGCCAGCAGTCTTAGCGGGGGGACCTCTAGCACAGATACGCAGTATTTT
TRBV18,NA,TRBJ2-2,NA,CASSEGAVNTGELFF,TGTGCCAGCTCAGAGGGAGCGGTGAACACCGGGGAGCTGTTTTTT
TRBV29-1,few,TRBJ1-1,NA,CSVEYAGAGEAFF,TGCAGCGTTGAATACGCAGGGGCAGGGGAAGCTTTCTTT
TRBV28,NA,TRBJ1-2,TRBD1,CASLRQGLRHGYTF,TGTGCCAGCCTTAGACAGGGTCTAAGACATGGCTACACCTTC
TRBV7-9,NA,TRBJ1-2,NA,CASSLMDTAFAF,TGTGCCAGCAGCTTAATGGACACGGCGTTCGCCTTC
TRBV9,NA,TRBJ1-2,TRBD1,CASSVVTGGFGYTF,TGTGCCAGCAGCGTAGTAACAGGGGGCTTTGGCTACACCTTC
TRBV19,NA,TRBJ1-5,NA,CASSSGRNQPQHF,TGTGCCAGTAGTAGCGGGCGGAATCAGCCCCAGCATTTT
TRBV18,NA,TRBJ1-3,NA,CASSPPYSGNTIYF,TGTGCCAGCTCACCACCGTACTCTGGAAACACCATATATTTT
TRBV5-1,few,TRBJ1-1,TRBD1,CASSLTGGTTEAFF,TGCGCCAGCAGCTTGACAGGGGGGACCACTGAAGCTTTCTTT
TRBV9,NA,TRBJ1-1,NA,CASSVGTTGNTEAFF,TGTGCCAGCAGCGTGGGAACGACAGGGAACACTGAAGCTTTCTTT
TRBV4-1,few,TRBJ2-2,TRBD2,CASTGLAVQELFF,TGCGCCAGCACAGGACTAGCGGTGCAGGAGCTGTTTTTT
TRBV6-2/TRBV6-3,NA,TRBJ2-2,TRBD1,CASSKQGAGLWAPTGELFF,TGTGCCAGCAGTAAACAGGGGGCGGGCCTATGGGCCCCCACCGGGGAGCTGTTTTTT
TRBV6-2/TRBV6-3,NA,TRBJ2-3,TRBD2,CASSWLAGGRRTDTQYF,TGTGCCAGCAGTTGGCTAGCGGGGGGGCGGCGTACAGATACGCAGTATTTT
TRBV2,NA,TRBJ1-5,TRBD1,CASSPHETGGGSPQHF,TGTGCCAGCAGCCCTCACGAGACAGGGGGAGGTTCGCCCCAGCATTTT
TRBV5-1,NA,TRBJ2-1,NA,CASSPQGSYNEQFF,TGCGCCAGCAGCCCACAGGGATCCTACAATGAGCAGTTCTTC
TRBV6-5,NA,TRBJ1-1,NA,CASSRGDTEAFF,TGTGCCAGCAGTCGGGGGGACACTGAAGCTTTCTTT